The clone carrying this TCR beta chain was detected a few times. The sample is drawn from a study of blood T cell repertoires in COVID-19. In the source study's methods: Estimated nucleated cell counts came from reference gene primer amplification. The repertoire was sequenced with immunoSEQ multiplex PCR; TCRdb's copy has only in-frame clones and lacks some. The V and J calls and the clone size are those of that table, but D and trimming were determined from the DNA. The sample lists fewer than 500,000 clones; roughly 88% were seen once. The CDR3 sequence is 16 residues long. The germline V gene encodes CDR1 MGHRA and CDR2 YSYEKL. Trimming shortened V by 0 bases and J by 9 bases, and 18 bases separated the two germline ends.

The sample comprised peripheral blood. The chain has TRBV4-1 and TRBJ1-5; TRBD1 is a possible D gene (5 bases). The sequence was obtained from a woman under 40 with active or convalescent COVID-19. This CDR3 reads CASSQDIRAVRLPQHF. DNA for the CDR3: TGCGCCAGCAGCCAAGATATCAGGGCAGTCAGATTGCCCCAGCATTTT.